Detailed here is one TCR beta chain. This specimen belongs to a study of shared clonotypes between healthy human individuals. The CDR3 extends over 16 amino acids. Per the germline V gene, CDR1 is SGHTA and CDR2 is FQGNSA. J was trimmed by 2 bases and V by 1 base; bases with no gene match: 7. Sequenced by immunoSEQ multiplex PCR; TCRdb stores in-frame clones only, minus some. The table has a few million clones, about 92% seen once. The V call is TRBV7-2, the J call TRBJ2-5; 7 nucleotides line up with TRBD2. The clonotype originates from a man between 18 and 29 years old in good health. Some clones in this sample may be carry-over from other donors' samples. Sequenced sample: naive CD4+ T cells from PBMCs. Subset here: CD45RA+ positively selected. The CDR3 sequence is CASSLGGGGRQETQYF. Written as DNA, the CDR3 is TGTGCCAGCAGCTTAGGAGGCGGGGGAAGGCAAGAGACCCAGTACTTC.